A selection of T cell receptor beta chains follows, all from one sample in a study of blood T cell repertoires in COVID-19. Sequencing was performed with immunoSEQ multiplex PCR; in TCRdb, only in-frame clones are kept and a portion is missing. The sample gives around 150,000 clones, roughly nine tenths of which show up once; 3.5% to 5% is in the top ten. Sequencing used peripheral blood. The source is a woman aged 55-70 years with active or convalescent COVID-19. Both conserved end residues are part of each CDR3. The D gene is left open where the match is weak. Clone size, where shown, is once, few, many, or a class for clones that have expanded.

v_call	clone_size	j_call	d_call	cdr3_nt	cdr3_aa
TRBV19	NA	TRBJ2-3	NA	TGTGCCAGTAGTAGTAGCGGCCCGAGCACAGATACGCAGTATTTT	CASSSSGPSTDTQYF
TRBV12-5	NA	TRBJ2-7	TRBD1	TGTGCTAGTGGTGCAGCCGGGACAGGGGCTTACGAGCAGTACTTC	CASGAAGTGAYEQYF
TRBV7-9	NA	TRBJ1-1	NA	TGTGCCAGCAGACAGATAACGAACACTGAAGCTTTCTTT	CASRQITNTEAFF
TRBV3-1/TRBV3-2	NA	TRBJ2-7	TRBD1	TGTGCCAGCAGCCTGGGACAGGGGGATTCCCACTTC	CASSLGQGDSHF
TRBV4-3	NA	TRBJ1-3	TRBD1	TGCGCCAGCAGCCACCCACAGGGGGGAAACACCATATATTTT	CASSHPQGGNTIYF
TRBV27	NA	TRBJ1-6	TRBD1	TGTGCCAGCAAAACCCCGGGACAGGGGAATTCACCCCTCCACTTT	CASKTPGQGNSPLHF
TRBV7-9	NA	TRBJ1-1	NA	TGTGCCAGCAGCCCTCTCGCGGGGGACACTGAAGCTTTCTTT	CASSPLAGDTEAFF
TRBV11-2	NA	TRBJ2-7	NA	TGTGCCAGCAGGAAGGAACAGGGAACGACCTACGAGCAGTACTTC	CASRKEQGTTYEQYF
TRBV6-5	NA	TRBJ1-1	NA	TGTGCCAGCTCACACCCGAAGAACACTGAAGCTTTCTTT	CASSHPKNTEAFF
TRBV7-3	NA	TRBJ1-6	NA	TGTGCCAGCAGGAGGGAGAATAATTCACCCCTCCACTTT	CASRRENNSPLHF
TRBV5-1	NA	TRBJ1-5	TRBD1	TGCGCCAGCAGCTTGGACGGACAGGGGCAGCCCCAGCATTTT	CASSLDGQGQPQHF
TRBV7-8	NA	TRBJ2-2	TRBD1	TGTGCCAGCGGACAGGGAGAGGAGAACGGGGAGCTGTTTTTT	CASGQGEENGELFF
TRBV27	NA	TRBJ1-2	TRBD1	TGTGCCAGCAGTCCCGGGACAGGGGATTTAGGGTATGGCTACACCTTC	CASSPGTGDLGYGYTF
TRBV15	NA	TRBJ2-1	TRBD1	TGTGCCACCAGCAGTGACAGGGGCATCAACAATGAGCAGTTCTTC	CATSSDRGINNEQFF
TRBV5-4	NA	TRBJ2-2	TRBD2	TGTGCCAGCAGCGGCACAGTGCTAGCGGGGGGAGGGACCGGGGAGCTGTTTTTT	CASSGTVLAGGGTGELFF
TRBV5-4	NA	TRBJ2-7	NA	TGTGCCAGCAGCCCGCGCGGAGGGAGCTACGAGCAGTACTTC	CASSPRGGSYEQYF
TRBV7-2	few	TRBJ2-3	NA	TGTGCCAGCAGCCTACAGGGCACAGATACGCAGTATTTT	CASSLQGTDTQYF
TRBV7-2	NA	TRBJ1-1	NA	TGTGCCAGCAGCTTACATGTCGAGACTGAAGCTTTCTTT	CASSLHVETEAFF
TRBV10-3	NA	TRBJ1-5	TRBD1	TGTGCCATCAGTGACGGACAGGGTAGCAATCAGCCCCAGCATTTT	CAISDGQGSNQPQHF
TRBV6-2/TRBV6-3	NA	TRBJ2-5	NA	TGTGCCAGCAGTGCACCGGTTCTACAAGAGACCCAGTACTTC	CASSAPVLQETQYF
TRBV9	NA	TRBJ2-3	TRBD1	TGTGCCAGCAGCGTAGAGACAGGGGGAGATACGCAGTATTTT	CASSVETGGDTQYF
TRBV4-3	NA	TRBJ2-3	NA	TGCGCCAGCAGCCCCGTCGGCCAGGGCACAGATACGCAGTATTTT	CASSPVGQGTDTQYF
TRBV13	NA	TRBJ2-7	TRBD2	TGTGCCAGCAGCCCGCAGGGACTAGCGGGGTTCGAGCAGTACTTC	CASSPQGLAGFEQYF
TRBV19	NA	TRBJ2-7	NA	TGTGCCAGTAGTATAACCGACAGCTCCTACGAGCAGTACTTC	CASSITDSSYEQYF
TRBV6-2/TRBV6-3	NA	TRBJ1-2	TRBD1	TGTGCCAGCAGTTGGGGGGACAGAGGCTACACCTTC	CASSWGDRGYTF
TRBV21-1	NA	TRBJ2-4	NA	TGTGCCAGCAGCAACCCCTCAGGAGGGGACAGGGAAAACATTCAGTACTTC	CASSNPSGGDRENIQYF
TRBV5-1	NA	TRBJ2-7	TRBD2	TGCGCCAGCAGCTTGGGAGAGGCGGGGGCCTACGAGCAGTACTTC	CASSLGEAGAYEQYF
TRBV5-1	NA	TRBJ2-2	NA	TGCGCCAGTCGTCCGAACGGTAACACCGGGGAGCTGTTTTTT	CASRPNGNTGELFF
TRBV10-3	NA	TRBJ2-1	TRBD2	TGTGCCATCATGAAGGGACTAGCGGGGGCCGGAGACAATGAGCAGTTCTTC	CAIMKGLAGAGDNEQFF
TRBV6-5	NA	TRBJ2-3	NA	TGTGCCAGCCATACTATGACTACAGATACGCAGTATTTT	CASHTMTTDTQYF
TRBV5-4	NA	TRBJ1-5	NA	TGTGCCAGCAGCTCAAAGGGGGTACGGCAGCCCCAGCATTTT	CASSSKGVRQPQHF
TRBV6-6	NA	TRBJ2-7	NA	TGTGCCAGCAGTACACAGGGTATCTGGGAGTACTTC	CASSTQGIWEYF
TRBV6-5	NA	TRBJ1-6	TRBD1	TGTGCCAGCAGCGTCCGGGACAGGGATTCACCCCTCCACTTT	CASSVRDRDSPLHF
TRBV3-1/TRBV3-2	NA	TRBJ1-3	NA	TGTGCCAGCAGCCTAACCGCCCAGGGCCAAGTGAACACCATATATTTT	CASSLTAQGQVNTIYF
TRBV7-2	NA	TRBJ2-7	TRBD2	TGTGCCAGCAGCTTAGTTTCGGGGGGGAGCTCCTACGAGCAGTACTTC	CASSLVSGGSSYEQYF
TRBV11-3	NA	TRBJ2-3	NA	TGTGCCAGCAGCTTAGGAGTGGGGGGGCCCGCAGATACGCAGTATTTT	CASSLGVGGPADTQYF